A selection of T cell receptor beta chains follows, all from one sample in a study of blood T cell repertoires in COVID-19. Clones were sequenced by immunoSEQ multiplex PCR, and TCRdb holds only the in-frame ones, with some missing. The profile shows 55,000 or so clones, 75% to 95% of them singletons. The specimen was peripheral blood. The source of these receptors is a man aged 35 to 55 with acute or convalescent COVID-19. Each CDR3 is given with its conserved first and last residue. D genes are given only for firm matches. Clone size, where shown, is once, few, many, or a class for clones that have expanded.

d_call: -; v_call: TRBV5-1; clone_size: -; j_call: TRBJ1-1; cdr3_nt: TGCGCCAGCAGCTTGGACGGCTCCCGAGGGACTGAAGCTTTCTTT; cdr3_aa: CASSLDGSRGTEAFF
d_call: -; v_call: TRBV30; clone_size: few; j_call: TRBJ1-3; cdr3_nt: TGTGCCTGGAGTGTACGGTCTGGAAACACCATATATTTT; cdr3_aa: CAWSVRSGNTIYF
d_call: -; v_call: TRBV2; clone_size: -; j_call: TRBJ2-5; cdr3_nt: TGTGCCAGCAGTGGGGAGGCGGGAAAGGAGACCCAGTACTTC; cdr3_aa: CASSGEAGKETQYF
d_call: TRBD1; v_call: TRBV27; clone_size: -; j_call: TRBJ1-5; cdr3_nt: TGTGCCAGCAGGTCTGGACAGGCCGACAATCAGCCCCAGCATTTT; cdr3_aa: CASRSGQADNQPQHF
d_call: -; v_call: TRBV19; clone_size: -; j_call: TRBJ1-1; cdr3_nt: TGTGCCAGTAGTATGGTACAGGCAAACACTGAAGCTTTCTTT; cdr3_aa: CASSMVQANTEAFF
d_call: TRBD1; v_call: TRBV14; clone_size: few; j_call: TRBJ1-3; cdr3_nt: TGTGCCAGCAGCCAAGACCGGGACAGTCATCTTGGAAACACCATATATTTT; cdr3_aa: CASSQDRDSHLGNTIYF
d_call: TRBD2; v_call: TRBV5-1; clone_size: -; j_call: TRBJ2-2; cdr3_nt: TGCGCCAGCAGCTTGGGGGCAACTAGCGGAAACACCGGGGAGCTGTTTTTT; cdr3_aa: CASSLGATSGNTGELFF
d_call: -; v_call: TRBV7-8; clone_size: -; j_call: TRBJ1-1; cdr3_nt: TGTGCCAGCAGCCTCAGGCCCCCTGGTTGGACTGAAGCTTTCTTT; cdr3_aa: CASSLRPPGWTEAFF
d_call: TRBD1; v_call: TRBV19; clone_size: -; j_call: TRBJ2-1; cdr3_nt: TGTGCCAGTAGTCCAATCGGGACAGACCCCTACAATGAGCAGTTCTTC; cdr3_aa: CASSPIGTDPYNEQFF
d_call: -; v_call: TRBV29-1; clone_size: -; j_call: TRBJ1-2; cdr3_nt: TGCAGCGCCGCAGTGCGGGAGGGCTATGGCTACACCTTC; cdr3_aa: CSAAVREGYGYTF
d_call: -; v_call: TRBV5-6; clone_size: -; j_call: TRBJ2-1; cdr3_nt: TGTGCCAGCAGCTTGCTGGAGAATGAGCAGTTCTTC; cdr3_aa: CASSLLENEQFF
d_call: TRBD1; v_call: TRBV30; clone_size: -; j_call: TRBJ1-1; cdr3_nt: TGTGCCTGGAGATCATTGGGGACAGGGAACACTGAAGCTTTCTTT; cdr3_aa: CAWRSLGTGNTEAFF
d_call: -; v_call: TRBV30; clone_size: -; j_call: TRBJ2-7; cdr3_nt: TGTGCCTGGACCCCGGGACTCCAATCCTACGAGCAGTACTTC; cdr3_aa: CAWTPGLQSYEQYF
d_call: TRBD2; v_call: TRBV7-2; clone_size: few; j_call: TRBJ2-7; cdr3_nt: TGTGCCAGCAGCTTAGTTAGCGGGACCTCCTACGAGCAGTACTTC; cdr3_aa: CASSLVSGTSYEQYF
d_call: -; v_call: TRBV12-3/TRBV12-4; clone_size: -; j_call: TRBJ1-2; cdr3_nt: TGTGCCAGCAGTCTCGACAGAGGATATGGCTACACCTTC; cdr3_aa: CASSLDRGYGYTF
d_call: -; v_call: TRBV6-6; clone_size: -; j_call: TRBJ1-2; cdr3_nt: TGTGCCAGCAGTTATCGGACAAATCTTGGCTACACCTTC; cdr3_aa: CASSYRTNLGYTF
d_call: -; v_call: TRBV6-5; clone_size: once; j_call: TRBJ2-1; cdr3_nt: TGTGCCAGCAGTATAAAGACAGATCCGTTGAATGAGCAGTTCTTC; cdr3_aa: CASSIKTDPLNEQFF
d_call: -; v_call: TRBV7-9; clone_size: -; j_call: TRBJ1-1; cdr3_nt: TGTGCCAGCAGGGAAGGACCAGGGGCGGTGAACACTGAAGCTTTCTTT; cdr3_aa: CASREGPGAVNTEAFF
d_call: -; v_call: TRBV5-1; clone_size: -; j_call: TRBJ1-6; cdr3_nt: TGCGCCAGCAGCTTGGCTCGAGGTGGAAATTCACCCCTCCACTTT; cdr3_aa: CASSLARGGNSPLHF
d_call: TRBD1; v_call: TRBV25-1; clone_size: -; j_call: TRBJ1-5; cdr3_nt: TGTGCCAGCAGCGGGGAAGGGACAGCCTACAATCAGCCCCAGCATTTT; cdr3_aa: CASSGEGTAYNQPQHF
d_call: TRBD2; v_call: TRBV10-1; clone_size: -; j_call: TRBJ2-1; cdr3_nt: TGCGCCAGCAGTCCGGGACTAGCGGGATTCGGCGTGTTCTTC; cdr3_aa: CASSPGLAGFGVFF
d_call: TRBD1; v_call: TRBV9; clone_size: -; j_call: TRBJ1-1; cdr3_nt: TGTGCCAGCAGCTTTACGGGACAGGGGCTCGCTGAAGCTTTCTTT; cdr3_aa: CASSFTGQGLAEAFF
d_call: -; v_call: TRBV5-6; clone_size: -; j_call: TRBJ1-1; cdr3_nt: TGTGCCAGCAGCTTCGTATCCACTGATGACACTGAAGCTTTCTTT; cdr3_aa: CASSFVSTDDTEAFF
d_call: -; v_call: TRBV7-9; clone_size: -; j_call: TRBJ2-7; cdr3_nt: TGTGCCAGCAGCCGCGGACAGAGCTCCTACGAGCAGTACTTC; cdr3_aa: CASSRGQSSYEQYF
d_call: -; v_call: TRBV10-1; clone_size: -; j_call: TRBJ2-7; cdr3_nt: TGCGCCAGCAGCGCAGGGGGGACAGCCTACGAGCAGTACTTC; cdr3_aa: CASSAGGTAYEQYF
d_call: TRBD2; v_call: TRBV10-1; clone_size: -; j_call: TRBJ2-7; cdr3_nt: TGCGCCAGCAGTGTAGCGGGAGAAACCTACGAGCAGTACTTC; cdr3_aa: CASSVAGETYEQYF
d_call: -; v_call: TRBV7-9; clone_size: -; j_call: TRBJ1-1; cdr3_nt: TGTGCCAGCAGCTACGGGAGGCCTGAATACAACACTGAAGCTTTCTTT; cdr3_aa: CASSYGRPEYNTEAFF
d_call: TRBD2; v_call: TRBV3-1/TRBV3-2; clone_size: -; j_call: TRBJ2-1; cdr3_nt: TGTGCCAGCAGCCAAAGGGGACTAGCGCGCTACAATGAGCAGTTCTTC; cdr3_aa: CASSQRGLARYNEQFF
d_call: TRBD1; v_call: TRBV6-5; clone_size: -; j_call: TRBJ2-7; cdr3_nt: TGTGCCAGCAGGGGCACAGGGGGCCCTCCCTACGAGCAGTACTTC; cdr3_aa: CASRGTGGPPYEQYF
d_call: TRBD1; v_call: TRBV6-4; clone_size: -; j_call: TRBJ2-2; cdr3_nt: TGTGCCAGCAGTACAGGGGTCGGAGGGAACACCGGGGAGCTGTTTTTT; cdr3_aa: CASSTGVGGNTGELFF
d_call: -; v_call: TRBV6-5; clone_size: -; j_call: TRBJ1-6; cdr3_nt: TGTGCCAGCAGTTACGGCAGGGAATCACCCCTCCACTTT; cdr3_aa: CASSYGRESPLHF
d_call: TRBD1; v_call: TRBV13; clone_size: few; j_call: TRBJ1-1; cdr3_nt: TGTGCCAGCAGCCGAGACAGGGCCTTCGAAGCTTTCTTT; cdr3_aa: CASSRDRAFEAFF
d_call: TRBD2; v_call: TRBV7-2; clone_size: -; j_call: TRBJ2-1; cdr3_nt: TGTGCCAGCAGCCCGCTATTTAGCGGGGGTGAGCAGTTCTTC; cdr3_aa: CASSPLFSGGEQFF
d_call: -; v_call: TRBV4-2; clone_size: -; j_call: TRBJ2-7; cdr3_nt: TGTGCCAGCAGCCAAGATCTAACCTCCTACGAGCAGTACTTC; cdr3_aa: CASSQDLTSYEQYF
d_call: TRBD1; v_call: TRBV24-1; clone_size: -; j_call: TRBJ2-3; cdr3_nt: TGTGCCACCAGTGACGGACAGGGGGCGGGGGATACGCAGTATTTT; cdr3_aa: CATSDGQGAGDTQYF
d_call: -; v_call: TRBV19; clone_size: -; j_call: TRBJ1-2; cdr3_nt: TGTGCCAGTGGGACAACTCCTAACTATGGCTACACCTTC; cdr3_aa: CASGTTPNYGYTF
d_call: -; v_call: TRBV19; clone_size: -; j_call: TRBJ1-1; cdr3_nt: TGTGCCAGTAGCCCTGACGGGAGGCCCACTGAAGCTTTCTTT; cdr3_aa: CASSPDGRPTEAFF
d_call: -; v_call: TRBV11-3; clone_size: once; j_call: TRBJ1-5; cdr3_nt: TGTGCCAGCAGCTCCACACATCAAGATCAGCCCCAGCATTTT; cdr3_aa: CASSSTHQDQPQHF
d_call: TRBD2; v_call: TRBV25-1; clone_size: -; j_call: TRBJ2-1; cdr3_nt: TGTGCCAGCAGTGAACTAGCCCTTCCTAGCGGGAGGTACAATGAGCAGTTCTTC; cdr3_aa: CASSELALPSGRYNEQFF
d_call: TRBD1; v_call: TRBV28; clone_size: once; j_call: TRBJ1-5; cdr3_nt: TGTGCCAGCATAACGACAGGGACAGGGAGCAATCAGCCCCAGCATTTT; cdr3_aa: CASITTGTGSNQPQHF
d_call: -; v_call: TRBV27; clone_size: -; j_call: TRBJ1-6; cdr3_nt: TGTGCCAGCAGTTTATGGGGGCCTGATTCACCCCTCCACTTT; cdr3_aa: CASSLWGPDSPLHF
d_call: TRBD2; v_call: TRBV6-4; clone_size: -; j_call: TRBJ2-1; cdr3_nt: TGTGCCAGCAGCAAACGGGCTAGCGGGAGCTCCTACAATGAGCAGTTCTTC; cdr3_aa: CASSKRASGSSYNEQFF